A selection of T cell receptor beta chains follows, all from one sample in a study of human T cells and chemical hapten exposure. Each CDR3 protein is one row after TCRdb ran MiXCR on the RACE reads. The top ten clones hold 2.3% of a sample with about 260,000 distinct CDR3 sequences, approximately 8.6% of them seen once. Source: whole blood, taken in connection with sensitization to the hapten diphenylcyclopropenone (DPC). These receptors originate from a middle-aged woman with alopecia areata. Some clones in this sample may be carry-over from other donors' samples. The CDR3 runs from the conserved cysteine through the conserved F or W. The D gene is left open where the match is weak. Clone size appears in some rows only: once, few, many, or a class for an expanded clone.

>TRBV5-1|TRBD1|TRBJ1-1|-
TGCGCCAGCAGCCCGGACAGGGGGCGCCTCAGAACTGAAGCTTTCTTT
CASSPDRGRLRTEAFF
>TRBV20-1|TRBD1|TRBJ2-1|few
TGCAGTGCGCAGACAGGGAGCTCCTACAATGAGCAGTTCTTC
CSAQTGSSYNEQFF
>TRBV12-3/TRBV12-4|-|TRBJ1-1|few
TGTGCCAGCAGTTTACAGGGCGGAGGGATGGCTTTCTTT
CASSLQGGGMAFF
>TRBV6-5|TRBD1|TRBJ2-3|many
TGTGCCAGCAGCGACAGGGCCGGAGCAGATACGCAGTATTTT
CASSDRAGADTQYF
>TRBV18|TRBD2|TRBJ2-5|many
TGTGCCAGCTCACCGTCAGCGGGAGGCCAAGAGACCCAGTACTTC
CASSPSAGGQETQYF
>TRBV7-9|TRBD2|TRBJ2-1|many
TGTGCCAGCAGCCATAGCGGGAGGTCGGTTAATGAGCAGTTCTTC
CASSHSGRSVNEQFF
>TRBV9|TRBD2|TRBJ2-3|-
TGTGCCAGCAGCCTGTCGACTAGCACTGCAGATACGCAGTATTTT
CASSLSTSTADTQYF
>TRBV5-4|-|TRBJ2-7|-
TGTGCCAGCAGCTTGATAGGGACTGACTACGAGCAGTACTTC
CASSLIGTDYEQYF
>TRBV7-9|TRBD1|TRBJ1-6|few
TGTGCCAGCAGCTTACAGGGGGCTTCCTCACCCCTCCACTTT
CASSLQGASSPLHF
>TRBV6-2/TRBV6-3|-|TRBJ1-2|-
TGTGCCAGCAGTTCGCACCCCGGACAGTCGGACTATGGCTACACCTTC
CASSSHPGQSDYGYTF